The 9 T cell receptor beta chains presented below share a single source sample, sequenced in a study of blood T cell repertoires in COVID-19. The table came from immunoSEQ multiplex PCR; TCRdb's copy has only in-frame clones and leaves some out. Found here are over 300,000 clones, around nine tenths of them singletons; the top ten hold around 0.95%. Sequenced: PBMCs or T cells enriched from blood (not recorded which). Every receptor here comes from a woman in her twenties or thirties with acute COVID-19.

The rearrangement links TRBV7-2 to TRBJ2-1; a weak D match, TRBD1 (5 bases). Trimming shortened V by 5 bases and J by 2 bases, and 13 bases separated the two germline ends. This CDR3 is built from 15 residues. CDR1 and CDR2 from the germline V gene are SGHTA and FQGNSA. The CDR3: CASSPKGITYNEQFF. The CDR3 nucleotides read TGTGCCAGCAGCCCTAAGGGGATCACCTACAATGAGCAGTTCTTC.

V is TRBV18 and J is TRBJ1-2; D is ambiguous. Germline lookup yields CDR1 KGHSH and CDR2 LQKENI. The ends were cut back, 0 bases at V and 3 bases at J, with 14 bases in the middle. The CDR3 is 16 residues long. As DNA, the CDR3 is TGTGCCAGCTCACCACCGGGTTCCGGAGAGGACTATGGCTACACCTTC. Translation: CASSPPGSGEDYGYTF.

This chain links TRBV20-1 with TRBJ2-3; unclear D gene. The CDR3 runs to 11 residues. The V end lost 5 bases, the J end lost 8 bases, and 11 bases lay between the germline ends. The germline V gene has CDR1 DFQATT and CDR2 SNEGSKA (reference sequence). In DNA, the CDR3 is TGCAGTGCTCAACACAGCATTACGCAGTATTTT. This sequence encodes CSAQHSITQYF.

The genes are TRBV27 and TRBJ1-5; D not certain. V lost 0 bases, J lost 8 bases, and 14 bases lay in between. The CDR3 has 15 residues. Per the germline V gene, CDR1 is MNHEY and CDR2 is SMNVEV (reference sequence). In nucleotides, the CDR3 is TGTGCCAGCAGTTTATCCGGACGGTCAGCGGAGCCCCAGCATTTT. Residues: CASSLSGRSAEPQHF.

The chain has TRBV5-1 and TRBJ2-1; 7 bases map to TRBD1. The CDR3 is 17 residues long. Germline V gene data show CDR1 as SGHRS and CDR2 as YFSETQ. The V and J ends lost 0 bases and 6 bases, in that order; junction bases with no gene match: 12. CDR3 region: CASSLGLYGPGGNEQFF. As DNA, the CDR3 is TGCGCCAGCAGCTTGGGATTGTATGGGCCAGGGGGCAATGAGCAGTTCTTC. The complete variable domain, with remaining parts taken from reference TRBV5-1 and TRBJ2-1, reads KAGVTQTPRYLIKTRGQQVTLSCSPISGHRSVSWYQQTPGQGLQFLFEYFSETQRNKGNFPGRFSGRQFSNSRSEMNVSTLELGDSALYLCASSLGLYGPGGNEQFFGPGTRLTVL.

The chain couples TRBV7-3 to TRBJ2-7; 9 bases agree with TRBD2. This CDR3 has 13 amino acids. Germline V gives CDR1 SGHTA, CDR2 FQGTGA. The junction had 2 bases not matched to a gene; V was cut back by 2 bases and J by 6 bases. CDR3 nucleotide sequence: TGTGCCAGCAGCTTAGCGGGGGGGCGCGAGCAGTACTTC. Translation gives CASSLAGGREQYF. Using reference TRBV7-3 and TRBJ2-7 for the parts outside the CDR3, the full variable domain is GAGVSQTPSNKVTEKGKYVELRCDPISGHTALYWYRQSLGQGPEFLIYFQGTGAADDSGLPNDRFFAVRPEGSVSTLKIQRTERGDSAVYLCASSLAGGREQYFGPGTRLTVT.

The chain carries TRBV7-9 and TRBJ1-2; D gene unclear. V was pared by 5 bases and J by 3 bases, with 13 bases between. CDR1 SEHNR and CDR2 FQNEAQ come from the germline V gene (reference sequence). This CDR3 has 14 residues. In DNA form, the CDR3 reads TGTGCCAGCAGCACCGCAGGTACTTACTATGGCTACACCTTC. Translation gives CASSTAGTYYGYTF. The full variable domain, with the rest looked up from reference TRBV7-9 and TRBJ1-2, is DTGVSQNPRHKITKRGQNVTFRCDPISEHNRLYWYRQTLGQGPEFLTYFQNEAQLEKSRLLSDRFSAERPKGSFSTLEIQRTEQGDSAMYLCASSTAGTYYGYTFGSGTRLTVV.

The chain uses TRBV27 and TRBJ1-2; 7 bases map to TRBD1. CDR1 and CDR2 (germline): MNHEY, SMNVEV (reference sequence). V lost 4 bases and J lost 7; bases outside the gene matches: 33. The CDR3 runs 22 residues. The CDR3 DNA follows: TGTGCCAGCAGTTCCCGAATACAGGTCTACCCGGGGACAGAATCCGAAGCAGCTGGCTACACCTTC. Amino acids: CASSSRIQVYPGTESEAAGYTF.

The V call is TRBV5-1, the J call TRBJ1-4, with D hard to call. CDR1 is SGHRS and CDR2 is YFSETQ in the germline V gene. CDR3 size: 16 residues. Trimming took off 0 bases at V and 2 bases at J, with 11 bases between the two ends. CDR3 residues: CASSLVGRLTNEKLFF. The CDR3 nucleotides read TGCGCCAGCAGCTTGGTCGGGAGGCTTACTAATGAAAAACTGTTTTTT.